The source of this T cell receptor (beta chain) is a study of blood T cell repertoires in COVID-19. Overall study: T cells, B-cell-depleted T cells, or PBMCs supplied cDNA or gDNA.

The CDR3 loop spans 16 amino acids. V lost 2 bases, J lost 2 bases, and 3 bases stayed unmatched. Germline V lookup: CDR1 SGHAT, CDR2 FQNNGV. Authors' analysis steps: Reference gene primer amplification gave estimated nucleated cell counts. Here immunoSEQ multiplex PCR was the method, and the copy in TCRdb shows in-frame clones only, minus some. V and J calls and clone size are copied from that table; D and trimming were computed from the DNA. The sample consists of about 160,000 clones, around four fifths of them appearing once. The sequence was collected from a human donor in a cohort sampled during active COVID-19. This chain connects TRBV11-2 to TRBJ2-3; 11 nucleotides match TRBD2. Sequencing used peripheral blood. CDR3 amino acids: CASSLLAGGTTDTQYF. As DNA, the CDR3 is TGTGCCAGCAGCTTATTAGCGGGAGGGACCACAGATACGCAGTATTTT.